Presented here are 5 T cell receptor beta chains from one specimen sequenced in a study of T cell repertoires in cytomegalovirus infection (dated 2019 in TCRdb). Their cognate antigens are unknown. This sample's treatment or condition label indicates: in vitro stimulation with specific CMV peptide epitopes to enrich CMV-specific T cells. Sequencing was performed on an Illumina HiSeq 1500. TCRdb took the public reads, trimmed them with fastp at Q25, ran MiXCR for clone calling and kept in-frame beta chains. CDR3 protein sequences are deduplicated, and each keeps its most common genes and DNA. The sample has 700,000 to 950,000 distinct CDR3 sequences on record, over 25% of them singletons. The biggest ten clones account for roughly 12% of the sample. The material sequenced was cultured CD8+ T cells from PBMCs, taken from culture after CMV antigen stimulation. The source of these receptors is a human donor in good health (CMV status not recorded). Some clones in this sample may be carry-over from other donors' samples.

The rearrangement uses TRBV5-8 and TRBJ1-2; no reliable D call. Germline-derived CDR1 and CDR2 are SGHTS and YDEGEE. There are 13 residues in the CDR3. V was shortened by 5 bases and J by 5 bases, with 13 bases between the two germline ends. CDR3 nucleotides: TGTGCCAGCAGTTGGGCGCGGTCTTATGGCTACACCTTC. Amino acid sequence: CASSWARSYGYTF.

The V call is TRBV7-9, the J call TRBJ2-7, with 9 bases that match TRBD1. V gave up 5 bases and J gave up 6 bases; unmatched junction bases: 8. CDR3 length: 14 residues. CDR1 is SEHNR, CDR2 FQNEAQ, per germline (reference sequence). Here the CDR3 reads CASSAGTGTREQYF. As DNA, the CDR3 is TGTGCCAGCAGCGCCGGGACAGGGACACGCGAGCAGTACTTC.

The rearrangement links TRBV25-1 to TRBJ2-5; D unclear. CDR3 length: 14 amino acids. The germline V gene has CDR1 MGHDK and CDR2 SYGVNS. V shed 3 bases and J shed 4 bases, with 12 bases lying between them. The CDR3, as DNA: TGTGCCAGCAGTGATGCCCAGTGGGCAGAGACCCAGTACTTC. Translated, it gives CASSDAQWAETQYF.

This clonotype was counted between two and nine times. The V and J genes are TRBV29-1 and TRBJ1-5; TRBD1 is a possible D gene (5 bases). V was shortened by 0 bases and J by 6 bases, with 15 bases between the two germline ends. The germline V gene encodes CDR1 SQVTM and CDR2 ANQGSEA. The CDR3 sequence is 15 residues long. CDR3 sequence: CSVEDEGPLGQPQHF. As DNA, the CDR3 is TGCAGCGTTGAAGATGAGGGACCACTAGGTCAGCCCCAGCATTTT.

This clonotype showed up just a few times. This rearrangement joins TRBV27 to TRBJ2-2; D is unresolved. From germline, CDR1 is MNHEY and CDR2 SMNVEV (reference sequence). CDR3 length: 12 amino acids. Deletions cut 5 bases from V and 8 bases from J, with 9 bases between. Here the CDR3 DNA reads TGTGCCAGCAGTAACGAATGGGGGGAGCTGTTTTTT. As protein: CASSNEWGELFF.